This entry lists 12 T cell receptor beta chains sequenced from one sample in a study of blood T cell repertoires in COVID-19. The repertoire was sequenced with immunoSEQ multiplex PCR; TCRdb's copy has only in-frame clones and lacks some. The profile covers about 63,000 clones, with about 74% appearing a single time and 28% taken by the ten largest. Sequencing input: peripheral blood. The origin of the receptors is a woman aged 80 or over with acute or convalescent COVID-19.

V gene TRBV6-5 combines with J gene TRBJ2-7, with D tentatively TRBD1 (5 bases). V shed 5 bases and J shed 8 bases, with 22 bases lying between them. CDR3 length equals 15 residues. Germline lookup yields CDR1 MNHEY and CDR2 SVGAGI. The CDR3 here is CASSTRTGPGVKQYF. Here the CDR3 DNA reads TGTGCCAGCAGTACCCGAACAGGCCCCGGAGTGAAGCAGTACTTC.

The table lists this clone with a count of one. This chain connects TRBV7-2 to TRBJ2-1; 14 nucleotides agree with TRBD2. The CDR3 sequence is 15 residues long. CDR1 is SGHTA, CDR2 FQGNSA, per germline. The V and J ends lost 5 bases and 7 bases, in that order; junction bases with no gene match: 4. The CDR3 region is CASSMGLAGVNEQFF. The CDR3 DNA follows: TGTGCCAGCAGCATGGGACTAGCGGGAGTGAATGAGCAGTTCTTC.

This chain uses TRBV7-2 with TRBJ2-2, with 13 bases identical to TRBD2. Germline V gene data show CDR1 as SGHTA and CDR2 as FQGNSA. The trim removed 2 bases at V and 7 bases at J, leaving 1 base unmatched. The CDR3 runs 15 residues. The CDR3 here is CASSLTSGRGGELFF. As DNA, the CDR3 is TGTGCCAGCAGCTTAACTAGCGGGAGGGGCGGGGAGCTGTTTTTT.

There are a few counts of this clone. The gene calls are TRBV24-1 and TRBJ2-1; 11 bases are a match to TRBD2. Trimming took 0 bases from V and 4 from J; bases not matched to a gene: 7. Germline V lookup: CDR1 KGHDR, CDR2 SFDVKD. The CDR3 totals 18 residues. CDR3: CATSDLQVTSGKYNEQFF. CDR3 in DNA: TGTGCCACCAGTGATTTGCAGGTGACTAGCGGGAAATACAATGAGCAGTTCTTC.

The gene calls are TRBV28 and TRBJ2-5; 8 bases agree with TRBD2. The CDR3 consists of 13 residues. The V gene's germline CDR1 is MDHEN and CDR2 SYDVKM. Trimming took 6 bases from V and 1 from J; bases not matched to a gene: 1. CDR3 in DNA: TGTGCCAGCAGGGCGGGAGGCCAAGAGACCCAGTACTTC. This sequence encodes CASRAGGQETQYF. Variable domain in full (rest from reference TRBV28 and TRBJ2-5): DVKVTQSSRYLVKRTGEKVFLECVQDMDHENMFWYRQDPGLGLRLIYFSYDVKMKEKGDIPEGYSVSREKKERFSLILESASTNQTSMYLCASRAGGQETQYFGPGTRLLVL.

This rearrangement joins TRBV27 to TRBJ2-2, with 8 bases lining up with TRBD2. Unmatched junction bases numbered 12, after V lost 3 bases and J lost 6 bases. The CDR3 is made up of 17 amino acids. Per the germline V gene, CDR1 is MNHEY and CDR2 is SMNVEV (reference sequence). For the CDR3, the DNA is TGTGCCAGCAGTTTTGAAGCCTTCACTAGCGGCCCCGGGGAGCTGTTTTTT. Translated: CASSFEAFTSGPGELFF.

The gene calls are TRBV19 and TRBJ2-1; D is unresolved. The V gene's germline CDR1 is LNHDA and CDR2 SQIVND (reference sequence). The length of the CDR3 is 15 residues. Trimming took off 3 bases at V and 2 bases at J, with 11 bases between the two ends. In nucleotides, the CDR3 is TGTGCCAGTAGTATTAGGAGTACTACCTACAATGAGCAGTTCTTC. Amino acids: CASSIRSTTYNEQFF.

This chain uses TRBV28 with TRBJ2-3, with 10 bases that match TRBD2. The junction had 12 bases not matched to a gene; V was cut back by 6 bases and J by 6 bases. This CDR3 is 16 amino acids long. Germline V gives CDR1 MDHEN, CDR2 SYDVKM. CDR3 residues: CASSPGQRGGGDTQYF. The CDR3 DNA reads as TGTGCCAGCAGCCCCGGGCAGCGGGGGGGTGGGGATACGCAGTATTTT.

This clone was counted at least ten times. The gene calls are TRBV6-2 or TRBV6-3 and TRBJ2-3, with TRBD1 matching over 8 bases. V lost 4 bases and J lost 3; bases outside the gene matches: 6. There are 15 residues in the CDR3. The germline V gene encodes CDR1 MNHEY and CDR2 SVGEGT. This chain's CDR3 is CASSFTGGLTDTQYF. CDR3 nucleotides: TGTGCCAGCAGTTTTACAGGGGGTCTTACAGATACGCAGTATTTT.

This chain connects TRBV18 to TRBJ2-1, with TRBD2 matching over 7 bases. The CDR3 spans 17 residues. Germline values: CDR1 KGHSH, CDR2 LQKENI. Germline trimming cut 3 bases from V and 2 bases from J; bases unmatched to any gene: 10. CDR3 region: CASSPPRDYLTYNEQFF. In DNA, the CDR3 is TGTGCCAGCTCACCTCCACGGGACTATCTCACCTACAATGAGCAGTTCTTC. Together with reference TRBV18 and TRBJ2-1, the CDR3 gives the full variable domain: NAGVMQNPRHLVRRRGQEARLRCSPMKGHSHVYWYRQLPEEGLKFMVYLQKENIIDESGMPKERFSAEFPKEGPSILRIQQVVRGDSAAYFCASSPPRDYLTYNEQFFGPGTRLTVL.

As DNA, the CDR3 is TGTGCCAGCGGCCCCAGAGGGGGTTATCAGCCCCAGCATTTT. It specifies CASGPRGGYQPQHF. The rearrangement links TRBV27 to TRBJ1-5, with TRBD1 as a possible D gene (6 bases). The CDR3 is made up of 14 amino acids. V was pared by 8 bases and J by 5 bases, with 16 bases between. Germline CDR1 MNHEY, CDR2 SMNVEV (reference sequence).

Here the CDR3 reads CASSLGPGARETQYF. As DNA, the CDR3 is TGTGCCAGCAGCTTAGGCCCAGGGGCTCGGGAGACCCAGTACTTC. This sequence joins TRBV11-2 and TRBJ2-5; TRBD1 is a possible D gene (6 bases). V was pared by 1 base and J by 5 bases, with 14 bases between. Germline V lookup: CDR1 SGHAT, CDR2 FQNNGV. There are 15 residues in the CDR3.